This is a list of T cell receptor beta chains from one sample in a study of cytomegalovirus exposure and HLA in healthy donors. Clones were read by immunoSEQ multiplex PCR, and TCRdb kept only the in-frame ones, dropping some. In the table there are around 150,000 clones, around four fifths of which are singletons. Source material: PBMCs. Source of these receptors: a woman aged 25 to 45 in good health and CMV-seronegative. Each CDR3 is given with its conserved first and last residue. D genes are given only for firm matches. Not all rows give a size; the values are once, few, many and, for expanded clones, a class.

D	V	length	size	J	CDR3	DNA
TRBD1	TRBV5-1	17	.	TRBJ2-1	CASSLAPTGSNYNEQFF	TGCGCCAGCAGCTTGGCCCCGACAGGGTCCAATTACAATGAGCAGTTCTTC
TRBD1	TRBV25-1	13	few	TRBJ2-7	CASEGQGHYEQYF	TGTGCCAGCGAAGGACAGGGTCACTACGAGCAGTACTTC
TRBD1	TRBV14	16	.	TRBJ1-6	CASSQYGRTGGSPLHF	TGTGCCAGCAGCCAGTACGGTCGGACAGGAGGATCACCCCTCCACTTT
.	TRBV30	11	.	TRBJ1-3	CAWGTSHTIYF	TGTGCCTGGGGGACAAGCCACACCATATATTTT
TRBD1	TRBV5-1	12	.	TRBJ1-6	CASSTGVPPLHF	TGCGCCAGCAGCACAGGGGTCCCGCCCCTCCACTTT
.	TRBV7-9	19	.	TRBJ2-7	CASSPILGGSSTASYEQYF	TGTGCCAGCAGCCCCATCCTGGGAGGCTCCTCAACTGCATCCTACGAGCAGTACTTC
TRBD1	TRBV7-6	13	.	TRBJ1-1	CASSAQGASEAFF	TGTGCCAGCAGCGCCCAGGGGGCCTCTGAAGCTTTCTTT
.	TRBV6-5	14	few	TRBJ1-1	CAITVRSGGEEAFF	TGTGCCATCACCGTCCGGAGTGGGGGCGAGGAAGCTTTCTTT
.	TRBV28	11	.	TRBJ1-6	CASSLASPLHF	TGTGCCAGCAGTTTGGCTTCACCCCTCCACTTT
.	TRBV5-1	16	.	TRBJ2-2	CASSGRTAANTGELFF	TGCGCCAGCAGCGGAAGGACAGCCGCGAACACCGGGGAGCTGTTTTTT
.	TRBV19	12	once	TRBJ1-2	CASMATNYGYTF	TGTGCCAGTATGGCAACTAACTATGGCTACACCTTC
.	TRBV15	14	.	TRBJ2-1	CATSSVGLYNEQFF	TGTGCCACCAGCAGTGTCGGACTCTACAATGAGCAGTTCTTC
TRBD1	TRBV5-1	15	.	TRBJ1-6	CASSSLGTGDSPLHF	TGCGCCAGCAGCAGCCTGGGGACAGGGGATTCACCCCTCCACTTT
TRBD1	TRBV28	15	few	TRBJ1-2	CASINPRGTAYGYTF	TGTGCCAGCATAAACCCCCGGGGGACAGCCTATGGCTACACCTTC
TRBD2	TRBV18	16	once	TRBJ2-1	CASSFTTAGGRHEQFF	TGTGCCAGCTCATTCACTACAGCGGGGGGTAGGCATGAGCAGTTCTTC
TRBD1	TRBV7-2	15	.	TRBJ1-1	CASSYPRGRTAEAFF	TGTGCCAGCAGCTACCCCAGGGGGCGAACTGCTGAAGCTTTCTTT
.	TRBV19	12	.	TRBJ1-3	CASRQVGNTIYF	TGTGCCAGTCGACAGGTTGGAAACACCATATATTTT
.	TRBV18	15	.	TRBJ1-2	CASSPQAELRNGYTF	TGTGCCAGCTCACCACAAGCGGAACTCCGAAATGGCTACACCTTC
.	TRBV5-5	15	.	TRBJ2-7	CASSLYGDTTYEQYF	TGTGCCAGCAGCTTGTACGGGGACACGACCTACGAGCAGTACTTC
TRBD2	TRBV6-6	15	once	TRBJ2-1	CASSLGGATYNEQFF	TGTGCCAGCAGCCTCGGGGGGGCCACCTACAATGAGCAGTTCTTC
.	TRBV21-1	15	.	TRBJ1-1	CASSKDAQGPTEAFF	TGTGCCAGCAGCAAAGACGCACAGGGTCCCACTGAAGCTTTCTTT
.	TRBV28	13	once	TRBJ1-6	CASSLTGNSPLHF	TGTGCCAGCAGCCTAACGGGGAATTCACCCCTCCACTTT
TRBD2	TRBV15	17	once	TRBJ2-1	CATSRGILAGKLDEQFF	TGTGCCACCAGCAGGGGTATACTAGCGGGGAAACTAGATGAGCAGTTCTTC
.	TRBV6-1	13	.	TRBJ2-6	CASTNSGANVLTF	TGTGCCAGCACCAACTCTGGGGCCAACGTCCTGACTTTC
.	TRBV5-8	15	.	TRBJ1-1	CASTATQGRNTEAFF	TGTGCCAGCACCGCAACACAGGGACGGAACACTGAAGCTTTCTTT
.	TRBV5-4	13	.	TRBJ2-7	CASSLTGSHEQYF	TGTGCCAGCAGCTTGACAGGGTCCCACGAGCAGTACTTC
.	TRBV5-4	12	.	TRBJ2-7	CASSFQLRVQYF	TGTGCCAGCAGCTTCCAACTGAGAGTGCAGTACTTC
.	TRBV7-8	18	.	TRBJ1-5	CASSLTPLGKSPQGPQHF	TGTGCCAGCAGCTTAACGCCCCTGGGCAAGAGCCCTCAAGGGCCCCAGCATTTT
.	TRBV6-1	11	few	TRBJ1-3	CASIAGNTIYF	TGTGCCAGCATAGCAGGAAACACCATATATTTT
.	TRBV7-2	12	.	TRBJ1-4	CASSLVAEKLFF	TGTGCCAGCAGCTTAGTAGCCGAAAAACTGTTTTTT
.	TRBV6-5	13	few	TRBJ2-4	CASSYPGENSQYF	TGTGCCAGCAGTTACCCAGGGGAAAACAGTCAGTACTTC
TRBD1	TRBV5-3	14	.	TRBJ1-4	CARSWDRGAEKLFF	TGTGCCAGAAGCTGGGACAGGGGAGCTGAAAAACTGTTTTTT
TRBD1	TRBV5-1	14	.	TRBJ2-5	CASSFRDSEETQYF	TGCGCCAGCAGCTTCCGGGACAGCGAAGAGACCCAGTACTTC
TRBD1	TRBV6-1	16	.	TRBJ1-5	CASSEMGTDFNQPQHF	TGTGCCAGCAGTGAAATGGGGACAGATTTCAATCAGCCCCAGCATTTT
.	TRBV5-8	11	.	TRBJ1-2	CASSLGRGSTF	TGTGCCAGCAGCCTGGGGAGGGGCTCCACCTTC
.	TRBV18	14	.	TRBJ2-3	CASSRRLRTDTQYF	TGTGCCAGCTCACGTAGACTTCGCACAGATACGCAGTATTTT
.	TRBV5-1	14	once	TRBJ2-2	CASRRVEITGELFF	TGCGCCAGCAGGAGGGTCGAGATCACCGGGGAGCTGTTTTTT
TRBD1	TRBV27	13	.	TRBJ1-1	CASSPGTATEAFF	TGTGCCAGCAGTCCCGGGACAGCGACTGAAGCTTTCTTT
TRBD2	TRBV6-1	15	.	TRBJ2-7	CASSSGGAGAYEQYF	TGTGCCAGTTCTAGCGGGGGGGCCGGGGCCTACGAGCAGTACTTC
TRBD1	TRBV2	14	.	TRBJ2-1	CASRDRVSYNEQFF	TGTGCCAGCAGGGACAGGGTGAGCTACAATGAGCAGTTCTTC
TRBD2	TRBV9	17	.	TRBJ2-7	CASSVRYSSGGAVEQYF	TGTGCCAGCAGCGTCCGATATTCTAGCGGGGGGGCCGTCGAGCAGTACTTC
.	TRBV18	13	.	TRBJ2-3	CASYGDPRISQYF	TGTGCCAGCTACGGAGATCCGCGGATATCGCAGTATTTT
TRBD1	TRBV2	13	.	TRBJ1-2	CASGQGINYGYTF	TGTGCCAGCGGACAGGGGATTAACTATGGCTACACCTTC
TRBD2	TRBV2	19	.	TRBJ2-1	CASTAGHRTSGGPINEQFF	TGTGCCAGCACCGCGGGACACCGGACTAGCGGGGGCCCCATAAATGAGCAGTTCTTC
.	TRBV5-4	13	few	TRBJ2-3	CASSPQGPDTQYF	TGTGCCAGCAGCCCCCAGGGGCCAGATACGCAGTATTTT
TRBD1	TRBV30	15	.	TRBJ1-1	CAWGPGGQGKAEAFF	TGTGCCTGGGGCCCCGGGGGACAGGGCAAAGCTGAAGCTTTCTTT
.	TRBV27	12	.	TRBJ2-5	CASSLSGGTQYF	TGTGCCAGCAGTTTATCGGGGGGGACCCAGTACTTC
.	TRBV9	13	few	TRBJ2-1	CASSPYQGGEQFF	TGTGCCAGCAGCCCCTATCAGGGGGGTGAGCAGTTCTTC
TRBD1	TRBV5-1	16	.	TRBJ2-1	CASSLGPQGARNEQFF	TGCGCCAGCAGCTTGGGACCGCAGGGGGCGCGAAATGAGCAGTTCTTC
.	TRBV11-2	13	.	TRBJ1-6	CATRGAGNSPLHF	TGTGCCACCCGGGGGGCAGGAAATTCACCCCTCCACTTT
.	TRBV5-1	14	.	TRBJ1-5	CASSLESLDQPQHF	TGCGCCAGCAGCTTGGAGTCCCTAGATCAGCCCCAGCATTTT
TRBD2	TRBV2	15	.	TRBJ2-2	CASQTSGGRGGELFF	TGTGCCAGCCAAACTAGCGGGGGTAGAGGCGGGGAGCTGTTTTTT
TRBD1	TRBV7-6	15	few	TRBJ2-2	CASSPRGGLPGELFF	TGTGCCAGCAGCCCCAGAGGGGGCCTACCGGGGGAGCTGTTTTTT